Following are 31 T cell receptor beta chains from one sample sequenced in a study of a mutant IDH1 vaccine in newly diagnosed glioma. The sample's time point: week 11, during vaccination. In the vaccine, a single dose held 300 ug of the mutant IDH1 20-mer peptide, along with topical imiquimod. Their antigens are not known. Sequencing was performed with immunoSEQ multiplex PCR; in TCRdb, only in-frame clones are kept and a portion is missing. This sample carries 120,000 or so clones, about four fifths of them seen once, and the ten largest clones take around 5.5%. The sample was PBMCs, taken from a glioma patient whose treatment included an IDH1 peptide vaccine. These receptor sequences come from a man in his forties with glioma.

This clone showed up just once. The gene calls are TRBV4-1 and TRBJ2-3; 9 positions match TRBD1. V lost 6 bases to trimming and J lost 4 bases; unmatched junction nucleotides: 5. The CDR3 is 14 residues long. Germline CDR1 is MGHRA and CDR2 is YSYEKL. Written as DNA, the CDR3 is TGCGCCAGCAGTCGAGACAGGGGGGCAGATACGCAGTATTTT. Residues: CASSRDRGADTQYF.

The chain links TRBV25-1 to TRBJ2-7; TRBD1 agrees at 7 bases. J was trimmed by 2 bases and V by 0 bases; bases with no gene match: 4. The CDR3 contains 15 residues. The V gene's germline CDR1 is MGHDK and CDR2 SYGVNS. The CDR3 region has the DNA TGTGCCAGCAGTGAATACCCGGGACAGACCTACGAGCAGTACTTC. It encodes CASSEYPGQTYEQYF.

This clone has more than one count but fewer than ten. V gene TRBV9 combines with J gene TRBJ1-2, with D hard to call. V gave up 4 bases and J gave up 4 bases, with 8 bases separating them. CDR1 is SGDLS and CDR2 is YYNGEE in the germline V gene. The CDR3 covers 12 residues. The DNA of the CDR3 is TGTGCCAGCAGCCCGACGGCCTATGGCTACACCTTC. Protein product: CASSPTAYGYTF.

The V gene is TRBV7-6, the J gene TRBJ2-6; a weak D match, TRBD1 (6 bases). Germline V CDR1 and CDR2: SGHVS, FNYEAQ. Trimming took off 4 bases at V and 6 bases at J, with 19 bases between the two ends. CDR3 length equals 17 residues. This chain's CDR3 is CASSSSGTSTPANVLTF. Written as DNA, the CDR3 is TGTGCCAGCAGCTCATCCGGGACATCAACTCCGGCCAACGTCCTGACTTTC.

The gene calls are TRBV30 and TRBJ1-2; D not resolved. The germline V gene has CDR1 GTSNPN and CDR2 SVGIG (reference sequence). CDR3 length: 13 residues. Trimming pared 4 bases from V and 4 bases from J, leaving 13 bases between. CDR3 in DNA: TGTGCCTGGACCCTGGGGAATCTCTATGGCTACACCTTC. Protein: CAWTLGNLYGYTF.

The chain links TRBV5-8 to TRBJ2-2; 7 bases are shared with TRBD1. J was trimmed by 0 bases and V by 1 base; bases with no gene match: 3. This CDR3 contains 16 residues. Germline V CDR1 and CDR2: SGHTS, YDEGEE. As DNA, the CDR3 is TGTGCCAGCAGCTTGTGGCAGGGGGCGAACACCGGGGAGCTGTTTTTT. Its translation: CASSLWQGANTGELFF. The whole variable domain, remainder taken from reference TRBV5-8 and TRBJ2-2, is EAGVTQSPTHLIKTRGQQATLRCSPISGHTSVYWYQQALGLGLQFLLWYDEGEERNRGNFPPRFSGRQFPNYSSELNVNALELEDSALYLCASSLWQGANTGELFFGEGSRLTVL.

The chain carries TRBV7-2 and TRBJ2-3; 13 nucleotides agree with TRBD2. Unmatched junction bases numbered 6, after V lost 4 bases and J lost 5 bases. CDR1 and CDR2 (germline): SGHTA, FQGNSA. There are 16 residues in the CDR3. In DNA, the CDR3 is TGTGCCAGCAGCTCACTAGCGGGGGGGCCATTAGATACGCAGTATTTT. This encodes CASSSLAGGPLDTQYF. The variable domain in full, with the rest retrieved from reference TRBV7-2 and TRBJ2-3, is GAGVSQSPSNKVTEKGKDVELRCDPISGHTALYWYRQSLGQGLEFLIYFQGNSAPDKSGLPSDRFSAERTGGSVSTLTIQRTQQEDSAVYLCASSSLAGGPLDTQYFGPGTRLTVL.

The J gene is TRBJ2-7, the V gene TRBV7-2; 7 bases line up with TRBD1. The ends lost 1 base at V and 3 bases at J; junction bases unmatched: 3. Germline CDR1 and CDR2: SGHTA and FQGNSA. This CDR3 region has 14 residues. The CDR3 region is CASSLEGANYEQYF. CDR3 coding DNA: TGTGCCAGCAGCTTAGAGGGGGCCAACTACGAGCAGTACTTC. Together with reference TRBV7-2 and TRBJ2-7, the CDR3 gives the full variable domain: GAGVSQSPSNKVTEKGKDVELRCDPISGHTALYWYRQSLGQGLEFLIYFQGNSAPDKSGLPSDRFSAERTGGSVSTLTIQRTQQEDSAVYLCASSLEGANYEQYFGPGTRLTVT.

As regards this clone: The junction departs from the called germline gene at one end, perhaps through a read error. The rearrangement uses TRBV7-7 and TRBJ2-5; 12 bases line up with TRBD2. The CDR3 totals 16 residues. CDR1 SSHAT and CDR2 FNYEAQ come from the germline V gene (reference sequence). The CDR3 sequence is CASSPRGLAGQETQYF. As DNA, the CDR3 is TGTGCTAGCAGCCCCCGCGGACTAGCGGGACAAGAGACCCAGTACTTC.

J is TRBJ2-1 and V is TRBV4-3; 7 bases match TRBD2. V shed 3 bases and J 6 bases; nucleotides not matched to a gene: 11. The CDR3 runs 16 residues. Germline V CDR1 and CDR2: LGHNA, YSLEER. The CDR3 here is CASSHEFSGKANEQFF. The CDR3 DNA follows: TGCGCCAGCAGCCACGAATTCAGCGGGAAGGCCAATGAGCAGTTCTTC.

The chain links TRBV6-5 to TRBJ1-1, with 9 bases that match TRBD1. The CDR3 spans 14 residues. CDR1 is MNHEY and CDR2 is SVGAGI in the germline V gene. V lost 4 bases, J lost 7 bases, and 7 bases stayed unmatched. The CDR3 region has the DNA TGTGCCAGCAGTTTCTTCGGGACAGGGATTGAAGCTTTCTTT. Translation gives CASSFFGTGIEAFF.

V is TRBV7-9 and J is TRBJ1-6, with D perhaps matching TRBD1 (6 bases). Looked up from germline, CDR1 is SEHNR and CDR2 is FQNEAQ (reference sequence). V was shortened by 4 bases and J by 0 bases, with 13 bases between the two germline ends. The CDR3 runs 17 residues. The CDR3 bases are TGTGCCAGCAGCTACACACAGGGCCGCTCCTATAATTCACCCCTCCACTTT. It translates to CASSYTQGRSYNSPLHF.

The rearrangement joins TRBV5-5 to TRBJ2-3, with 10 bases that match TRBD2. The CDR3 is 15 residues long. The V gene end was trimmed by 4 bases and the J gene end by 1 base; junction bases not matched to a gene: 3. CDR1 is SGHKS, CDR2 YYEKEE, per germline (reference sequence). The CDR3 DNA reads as TGTGCCAGCAGCCTGGGGACTAGCGGCACAGATACGCAGTATTTT. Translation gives CASSLGTSGTDTQYF.

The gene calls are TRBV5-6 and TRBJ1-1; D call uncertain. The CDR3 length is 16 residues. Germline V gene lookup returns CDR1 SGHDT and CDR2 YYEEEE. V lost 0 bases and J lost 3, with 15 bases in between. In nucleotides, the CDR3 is TGTGCCAGCAGCTTGGAGATAACTGGAATTTACACTGAAGCTTTCTTT. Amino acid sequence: CASSLEITGIYTEAFF. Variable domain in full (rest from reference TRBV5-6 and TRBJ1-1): DAGVTQSPTHLIKTRGQQVTLRCSPKSGHDTVSWYQQALGQGPQFIFQYYEEEERQRGNFPDRFSGHQFPNYSSELNVNALLLGDSALYLCASSLEITGIYTEAFFGQGTRLTVV.

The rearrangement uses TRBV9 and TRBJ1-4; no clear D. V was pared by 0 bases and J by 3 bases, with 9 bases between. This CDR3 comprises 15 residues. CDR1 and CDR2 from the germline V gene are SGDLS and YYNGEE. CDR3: CASSVGVGSNEKLFF. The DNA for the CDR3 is TGTGCCAGCAGCGTAGGGGTGGGATCTAATGAAAAACTGTTTTTT.

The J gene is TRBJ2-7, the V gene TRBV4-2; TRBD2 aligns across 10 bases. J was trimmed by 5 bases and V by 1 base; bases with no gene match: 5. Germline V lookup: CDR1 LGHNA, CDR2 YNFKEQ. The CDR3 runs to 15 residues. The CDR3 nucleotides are TGTGCCAGCAGCCAAGGGGTAGCGGGGGGAAACGAGCAGTACTTC. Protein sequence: CASSQGVAGGNEQYF.

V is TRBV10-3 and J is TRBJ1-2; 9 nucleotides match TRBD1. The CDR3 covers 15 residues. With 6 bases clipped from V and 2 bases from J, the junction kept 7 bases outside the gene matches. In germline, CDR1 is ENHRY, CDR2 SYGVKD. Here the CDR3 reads CAIRRDREENYGYTF. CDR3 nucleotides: TGTGCCATCAGGAGGGACAGGGAAGAAAACTATGGCTACACCTTC.

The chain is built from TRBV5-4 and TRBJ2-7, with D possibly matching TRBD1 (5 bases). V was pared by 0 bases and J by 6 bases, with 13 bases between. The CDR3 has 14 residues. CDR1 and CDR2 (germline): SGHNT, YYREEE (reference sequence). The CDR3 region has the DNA TGTGCCAGCAGCTTGGCTAGGGGCCCTGGCGAGCAGTACTTC. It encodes CASSLARGPGEQYF.

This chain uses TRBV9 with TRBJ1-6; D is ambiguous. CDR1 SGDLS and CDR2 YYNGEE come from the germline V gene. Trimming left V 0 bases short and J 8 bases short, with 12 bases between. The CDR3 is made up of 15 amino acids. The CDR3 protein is CASSVAPQAHSPLHF. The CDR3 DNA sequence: TGTGCCAGCAGCGTAGCCCCGCAGGCCCATTCACCCCTCCACTTT.

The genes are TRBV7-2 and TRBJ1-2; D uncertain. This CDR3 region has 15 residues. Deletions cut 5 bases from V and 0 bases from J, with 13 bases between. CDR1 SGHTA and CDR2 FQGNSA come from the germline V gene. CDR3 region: CASSPERSANYGYTF. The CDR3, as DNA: TGTGCCAGCAGCCCCGAAAGGTCAGCTAACTATGGCTACACCTTC.

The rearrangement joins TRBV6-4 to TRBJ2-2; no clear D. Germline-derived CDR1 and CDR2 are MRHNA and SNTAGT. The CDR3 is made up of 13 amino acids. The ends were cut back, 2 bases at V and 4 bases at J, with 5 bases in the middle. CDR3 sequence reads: CASSDKSTGELFF. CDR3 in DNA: TGTGCCAGCAGTGACAAGAGCACCGGGGAGCTGTTTTTT.

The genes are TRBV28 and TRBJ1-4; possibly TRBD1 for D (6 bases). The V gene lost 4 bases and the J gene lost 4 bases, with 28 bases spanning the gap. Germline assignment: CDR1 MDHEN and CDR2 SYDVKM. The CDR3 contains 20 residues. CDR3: CASSSPPGGAKRRVNEKLFF. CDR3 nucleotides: TGTGCCAGCAGTTCCCCACCCGGGGGCGCGAAGAGGAGAGTTAATGAAAAACTGTTTTTT.

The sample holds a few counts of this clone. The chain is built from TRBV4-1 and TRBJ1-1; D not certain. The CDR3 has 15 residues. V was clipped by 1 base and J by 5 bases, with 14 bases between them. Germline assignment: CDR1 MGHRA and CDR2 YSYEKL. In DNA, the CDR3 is TGCGCCAGCAGCCAAGTTTCGGGCGGCAGGACTGAAGCTTTCTTT. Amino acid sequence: CASSQVSGGRTEAFF.

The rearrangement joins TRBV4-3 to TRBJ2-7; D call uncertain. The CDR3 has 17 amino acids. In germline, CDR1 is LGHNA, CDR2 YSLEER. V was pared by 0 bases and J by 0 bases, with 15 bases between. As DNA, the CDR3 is TGCGCCAGCAGCCAAGATATTCGACCACAAAGCTCCTACGAGCAGTACTTC. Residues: CASSQDIRPQSSYEQYF.

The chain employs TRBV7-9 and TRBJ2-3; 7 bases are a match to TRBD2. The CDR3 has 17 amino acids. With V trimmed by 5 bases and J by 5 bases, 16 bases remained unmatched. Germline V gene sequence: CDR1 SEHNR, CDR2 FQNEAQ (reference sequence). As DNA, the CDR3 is TGTGCCAGCAGCAGAGGGAGGGGAGGACCAGGCGGAGATACGCAGTATTTT. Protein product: CASSRGRGGPGGDTQYF.

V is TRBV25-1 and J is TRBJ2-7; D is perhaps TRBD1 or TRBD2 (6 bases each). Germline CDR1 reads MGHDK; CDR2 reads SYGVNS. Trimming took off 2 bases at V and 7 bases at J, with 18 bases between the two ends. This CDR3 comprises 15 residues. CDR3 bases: TGTGCCAGCAGTGAACGGGGGCTTCCCCATTTGGAGCAGTACTTC. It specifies CASSERGLPHLEQYF.

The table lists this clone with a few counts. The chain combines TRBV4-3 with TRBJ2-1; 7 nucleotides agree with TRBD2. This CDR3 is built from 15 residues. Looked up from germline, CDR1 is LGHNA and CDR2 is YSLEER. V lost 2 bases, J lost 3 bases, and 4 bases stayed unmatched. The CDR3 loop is CASSQTSGDYNEQFF. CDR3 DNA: TGCGCCAGCAGCCAAACCAGCGGGGACTACAATGAGCAGTTCTTC.

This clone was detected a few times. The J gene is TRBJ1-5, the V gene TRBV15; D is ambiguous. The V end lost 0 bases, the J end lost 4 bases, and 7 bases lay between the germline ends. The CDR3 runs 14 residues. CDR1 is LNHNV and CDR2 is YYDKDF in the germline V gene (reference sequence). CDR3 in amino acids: CATSRDGGNQPQHF. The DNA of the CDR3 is TGTGCCACCAGCAGAGATGGAGGGAATCAGCCCCAGCATTTT.

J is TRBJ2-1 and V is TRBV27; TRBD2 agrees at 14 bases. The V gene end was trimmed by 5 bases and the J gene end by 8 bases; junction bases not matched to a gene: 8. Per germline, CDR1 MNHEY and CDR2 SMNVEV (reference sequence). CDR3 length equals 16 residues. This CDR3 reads CASSRPGLAGVDEQFF. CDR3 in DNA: TGTGCCAGCAGTCGTCCGGGACTAGCGGGAGTCGATGAGCAGTTCTTC.

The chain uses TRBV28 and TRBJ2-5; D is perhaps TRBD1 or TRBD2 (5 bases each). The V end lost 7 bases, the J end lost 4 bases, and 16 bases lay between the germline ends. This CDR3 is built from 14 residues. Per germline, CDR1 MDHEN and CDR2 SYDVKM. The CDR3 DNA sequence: TGTGCCAGCATCAGGCAGGGAGAAGGAGAGACCCAGTACTTC. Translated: CASIRQGEGETQYF.

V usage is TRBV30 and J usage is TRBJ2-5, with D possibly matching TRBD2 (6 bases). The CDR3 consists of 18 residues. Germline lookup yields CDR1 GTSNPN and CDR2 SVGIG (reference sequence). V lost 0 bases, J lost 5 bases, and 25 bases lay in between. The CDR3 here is CAWSVVLQYGGVLETQYF. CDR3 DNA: TGTGCCTGGAGTGTGGTTCTTCAATACGGCGGGGTTTTGGAGACCCAGTACTTC.